One sample yielded the 28 T cell receptor beta chains listed below, sequenced in a study of T cell changes during pregnancy in multiple sclerosis. Libraries were prepared by immunoSEQ multiplex PCR; TCRdb keeps only in-frame clonotypes and omits some of them. The repertoire holds under 80,000 clones, with approximately 94% as singletons. This specimen consisted of peripheral blood, obtained in the third trimester of pregnancy. The receptors derive from a female donor with multiple sclerosis, enrolled in a pregnancy study.

The gene calls are TRBV5-1 and TRBJ2-1; tentative D call: TRBD1 (6 bases). With 7 bases removed from V and 8 bases from J, the gap between germline ends came to 16 bases. The CDR3 length is 13 residues. Germline lookup yields CDR1 SGHRS and CDR2 YFSETQ. CDR3 in DNA: TGCGCCAGCGCCCTAAGGGGGTCGGATGAGCAGTTCTTC. Protein sequence: CASALRGSDEQFF.

The chain's CDR3 is CASRPTGVNQPQHF. DNA for the CDR3: TGTGCCAGCAGGCCAACAGGGGTCAATCAGCCCCAGCATTTT. The chain carries TRBV2 and TRBJ1-5; TRBD1 aligns across 7 bases. Germline CDR1 reads SNHLY; CDR2 reads FYNNEI. The CDR3 is 14 amino acids. The V segment lost 6 bases and the J segment 3 bases; nucleotides outside the gene matches: 5.

The chain has TRBV5-6 and TRBJ1-6, with 10 bases fitting TRBD1. Losses at the gene ends were 4 bases for V and 9 bases for J; bases not matched to a gene: 10. The germline V gene encodes CDR1 SGHDT and CDR2 YYEEEE. The CDR3 covers 16 residues. The CDR3 reads CASSMMDRGKSSPLHF. The CDR3 nucleotides are TGTGCCAGCAGCATGATGGACAGGGGGAAGAGTTCACCCCTCCACTTT.

The chain uses TRBV30 and TRBJ2-7; D might be TRBD1 (6 bases). Trimming took 3 bases from V and 3 from J, leaving 15 bases between them. This CDR3 has 14 residues. CDR1 GTSNPN and CDR2 SVGIG come from the germline V gene (reference sequence). The CDR3 protein is CAWRSWGQGYEQYF. The CDR3 nucleotides read TGTGCCTGGAGGTCCTGGGGGCAAGGCTACGAGCAGTACTTC.

V usage is TRBV7-8 and J usage is TRBJ1-1; 10 bases match TRBD1. The CDR3 sequence is 15 residues long. Germline V gene data show CDR1 as SGHVS and CDR2 as FQNEAQ. V lost 1 base to trimming and J lost 2 bases; unmatched junction nucleotides: 1. DNA for the CDR3: TGTGCCAGCAGCTTAGGGACAGGGGGTAACACTGAAGCTTTCTTT. Its translation is CASSLGTGGNTEAFF. Full variable domain (outside the CDR3, taken from reference TRBV7-8 and TRBJ1-1): GAGVSQSPRYKVAKRGQDVALRCDPISGHVSLFWYQQALGQGPEFLTYFQNEAQLDKSGLPSDRFFAERPEGSVSTLKIQRTQQEDSAVYLCASSLGTGGNTEAFFGQGTRLTVV.

V gene TRBV5-6 combines with J gene TRBJ1-5; TRBD1 agrees at 8 bases. V dropped 4 bases and J dropped 3; count of bases not matched to a gene: 3. The CDR3 has 14 amino acids. Germline CDR1 reads SGHDT; CDR2 reads YYEEEE. The CDR3 loop reads CASSADRDNQPQHF. CDR3 coding DNA: TGTGCCAGCAGCGCGGACAGGGACAATCAGCCCCAGCATTTT.

This clone occurred once. This rearrangement joins TRBV7-2 to TRBJ1-1, with 7 nucleotides matching TRBD1. V lost 5 bases, J lost 5 bases, and 5 bases stayed unmatched. Germline V gives CDR1 SGHTA, CDR2 FQGNSA. The CDR3 sequence is 13 residues long. CDR3 DNA: TGTGCCAGCAGCCCAAGGGACAGAACTGAAGCTTTCTTT. Protein product: CASSPRDRTEAFF.

The chain has TRBV5-4 and TRBJ1-6; tentatively, D is TRBD1 (6 bases). The CDR3 consists of 17 residues. V was shortened by 4 bases and J by 0 bases, with 14 bases between the two germline ends. The V gene's germline CDR1 is SGHNT and CDR2 YYREEE (reference sequence). The CDR3 bases are TGTGCCAGCAGCCGGGGGGCAGGGAGCTCCTATAATTCACCCCTCCACTTT. Translation: CASSRGAGSSYNSPLHF.

The J gene is TRBJ2-3, the V gene TRBV6-5, with TRBD2 matching 9 bases. The CDR3 is 14 amino acids. Germline CDR1 reads MNHEY; CDR2 reads SVGAGI. Losses at the gene ends were 7 bases for V and 3 bases for J; bases not matched to a gene: 5. The CDR3 DNA reads as TGTGCCAGCAAGCGGGGGGCGGGGACAGATACGCAGTATTTT. Translation gives CASKRGAGTDTQYF.

The rearrangement links TRBV4-1 to TRBJ1-2; the D is unclear. Germline CDR1 and CDR2: MGHRA and YSYEKL. CDR3 length equals 14 residues. V was pared by 1 base and J by 0 bases, with 6 bases between. The DNA of the CDR3 is TGCGCCAGCAGCCAAGTTGTAGCTAACTATGGCTACACCTTC. Translated, it gives CASSQVVANYGYTF.

This sequence joins TRBV18 and TRBJ1-1; D not resolved. Trimming left V 0 bases short and J 4 bases short, with 12 bases between. This CDR3 is built from 15 residues. The germline V gene has CDR1 KGHSH and CDR2 LQKENI. The CDR3 region is CASSPPERRGTEAFF. The CDR3 DNA reads as TGTGCCAGCTCACCACCGGAGCGGAGAGGCACTGAAGCTTTCTTT.

This chain joins TRBV30 and TRBJ2-3; 8 nucleotides agree with TRBD2. Germline CDR1 and CDR2: GTSNPN and SVGIG (reference sequence). The CDR3 sequence is 14 residues long. The DNA for the CDR3 is TGTGCTTACGGGACTAGTTCGTACACAGATACGCAGTATTTT. Amino acids: CAYGTSSYTDTQYF.

The V and J genes are TRBV7-9 and TRBJ1-2, with D possibly matching TRBD1 (5 bases). The CDR3 runs 14 residues. V lost 1 base and J 6 bases, leaving 12 bases between the germline ends. Germline CDR1 and CDR2: SEHNR and FQNEAQ (reference sequence). CDR3 DNA sequence: TGTGCCAGCAGCTTAGGGCAGGGAATAGATGGCTACACCTTC. This gives the protein CASSLGQGIDGYTF.

This clone showed up just a few times. The chain employs TRBV13 and TRBJ2-7; D remains ambiguous. The CDR3 spans 13 residues. Trimming removed 3 bases from V and 3 bases from J, with 9 bases in between. From germline, CDR1 is PRHDT and CDR2 FYEKMQ (reference sequence). The CDR3 bases are TGTGCCAGCAGCTTCAGGCCGGACTACGAGCAGTACTTC. This translates into CASSFRPDYEQYF.

J is TRBJ1-2 and V is TRBV9; 10 nucleotides align to TRBD1. The CDR3 covers 13 residues. With V trimmed by 0 bases and J by 8 bases, 1 base remained unmatched. Germline CDR1 and CDR2: SGDLS and YYNGEE. The CDR3 sequence is CASSVGDRGGYTF. CDR3 coding DNA: TGTGCCAGCAGCGTAGGGGACAGGGGAGGCTACACCTTC.

The genes are TRBV27 and TRBJ2-3; D gene unclear. The CDR3 consists of 18 residues. Germline lookup yields CDR1 MNHEY and CDR2 SMNVEV (reference sequence). Deletions cut 5 bases from V and 2 bases from J, with 23 bases between. CDR3: CASSALGAPNPHTDTQYF. CDR3 in DNA: TGTGCCAGCAGTGCCCTCGGTGCCCCCAACCCCCACACAGATACGCAGTATTTT.

In DNA, the CDR3 is TGTGCCAGCAGCCCAGGCGGTCAGGGACAAGAGACCCAGTACTTC. It is translated as CASSPGGQGQETQYF. The chain is built from TRBV11-3 and TRBJ2-5, with D possibly matching TRBD1 (5 bases). Germline V gives CDR1 SGHNT, CDR2 YENEEA. CDR3 length equals 15 residues. V was cut by 5 bases and J by 2 bases, with 15 bases left in between.

This sequence joins TRBV18 and TRBJ2-1, with no clear D. This CDR3 has 16 amino acids. V lost 0 bases and J 0 bases, leaving 9 bases between the germline ends. Germline V CDR1 and CDR2: KGHSH, LQKENI. The CDR3 here is CASSPPLLSSYNEQFF. CDR3 coding DNA: TGTGCCAGCTCACCACCGTTGCTAAGCTCCTACAATGAGCAGTTCTTC.

The count of this clone is one. The chain recombines TRBV11-2 with TRBJ1-1; no reliable D call. The CDR3 is 14 residues long. CDR1 is SGHAT, CDR2 FQNNGV, per germline. V shed 4 bases and J shed 2 bases, with 11 bases lying between them. The CDR3 loop reads CASSSRGGNTEAFF. The CDR3 bases are TGTGCCAGCAGCTCCCGGGGAGGAAACACTGAAGCTTTCTTT.

This chain connects TRBV7-2 to TRBJ1-1, with D perhaps TRBD1 (6 bases). V shed 2 bases and J shed 0 bases, with 7 bases lying between them. The CDR3 extends over 14 amino acids. Germline CDR1 is SGHTA and CDR2 is FQGNSA. The CDR3 loop reads CASSLQGMNTEAFF. DNA of the CDR3: TGTGCCAGCAGCTTACAGGGGATGAACACTGAAGCTTTCTTT.

The genes are TRBV9 and TRBJ1-1; no reliable D call. V lost 4 bases to trimming and J lost 2 bases, with 12 bases between them. The CDR3 has 14 amino acids. Germline loops: CDR1 SGDLS, CDR2 YYNGEE. The CDR3 DNA is TGTGCCAGCAGCCCGACAAGATCCAACACTGAAGCTTTCTTT. It codes for CASSPTRSNTEAFF.

The chain joins TRBV5-1 to TRBJ1-1, with D possibly TRBD1 on 5 matching bases. CDR3 size: 12 residues. Germline CDR1 reads SGHRS; CDR2 reads YFSETQ. Trimming shortened V by 5 bases and J by 6 bases, and 11 bases separated the two germline ends. CDR3 sequence: CASRGQVAEAFF. CDR3 sequence (DNA): TGCGCCAGCAGGGGGCAAGTCGCTGAAGCTTTCTTT.

This sequence joins TRBV19 and TRBJ1-3; D ambiguous. Germline CDR1 is LNHDA and CDR2 is SQIVND (reference sequence). V dropped 7 bases and J dropped 7 bases, with 11 bases sitting between them. CDR3 length: 12 amino acids. The CDR3 bases are TGTGCCAGTACTCCAAGCGGGAACACCATATATTTT. Its translation is CASTPSGNTIYF. The whole variable domain, remainder taken from reference TRBV19 and TRBJ1-3, is DGGITQSPKYLFRKEGQNVTLSCEQNLNHDAMYWYRQDPGQGLRLIYYSQIVNDFQKGDIAEGYSVSREKKESFPLTVTSAQKNPTAFYLCASTPSGNTIYFGEGSWLTVV.

This clone was detected only once. J is TRBJ1-4 and V is TRBV6-5, with TRBD1 as a possible D gene (6 bases). Looked up from germline, CDR1 is MNHEY and CDR2 is SVGAGI. V dropped 5 bases and J dropped 4 bases, with 14 bases sitting between them. The CDR3 extends over 15 amino acids. CDR3 in amino acids: CASSLTGPGNEKLFF. The CDR3 DNA reads as TGTGCCAGCAGTCTAACAGGGCCCGGTAATGAAAAACTGTTTTTT.

The rearrangement links TRBV13 to TRBJ2-7; D unresolved. Germline CDR1 reads PRHDT; CDR2 reads FYEKMQ (reference sequence). The V end lost 0 bases, the J end lost 7 bases, and 7 bases lay between the germline ends. There are 12 residues in the CDR3. The CDR3 DNA reads as TGTGCCAGCAGCTTAGGGCGTCGGGAGCAGTACTTC. Translating gives CASSLGRREQYF.

The chain combines TRBV6-5 with TRBJ1-2; D uncertain. In germline, CDR1 is MNHEY, CDR2 SVGAGI. V was clipped by 2 bases and J by 5 bases, with 15 bases between them. This CDR3 is built from 15 residues. CDR3 sequence: CASSYEGPRGYGYTF. The DNA for the CDR3 is TGTGCCAGCAGTTACGAGGGCCCTCGGGGATATGGCTACACCTTC.

The genes are TRBV4-3 and TRBJ2-1, with 10 bases lining up with TRBD1. Germline V gene data show CDR1 as LGHNA and CDR2 as YSLEER. This CDR3 is built from 15 residues. V was pared by 5 bases and J by 4 bases, with 5 bases of the junction left unmatched. CDR3 nucleotide sequence: TGCGCCAGCAGCTATGGACAGGGGGGATACAATGAGCAGTTCTTC. Encoded protein: CASSYGQGGYNEQFF.

The count of this clone is one. The rearrangement links TRBV6-5 to TRBJ1-1; D is perhaps TRBD1 (6 bases). V lost 6 bases to trimming and J lost 3 bases, with 17 bases between them. This CDR3 region has 15 residues. Per the germline V gene, CDR1 is MNHEY and CDR2 is SVGAGI. CDR3 nucleotide sequence: TGTGCCAGCAGCGGGTTTACCAGGGGTGACACTGAAGCTTTCTTT. Encoded protein: CASSGFTRGDTEAFF.